These T cell receptor beta chains were read from a single sample in a study of cytomegalovirus exposure and HLA in healthy donors. Libraries were prepared by immunoSEQ multiplex PCR; TCRdb keeps only in-frame clonotypes and omits some of them. The profile shows 110,000 or so clones, approximately 75% of them singletons. Sequenced input: PBMCs. Receptors originate from a man aged 45-65 years in good health and CMV-seropositive. The CDR3 runs from the conserved cysteine through the conserved F or W. The D gene is left open where the match is weak. Size is omitted from some rows. Given values are once, few, many or a class for expanded clones.

j_call	clone_size	cdr3_length	v_call	d_call	cdr3_nt	cdr3_aa
TRBJ1-3	-	19	TRBV7-6	-	TGTGCCAGCAGCTTAGGGCAGCGCCAAGTTTTAGCCTCTGGAAACACCATATATTTT	CASSLGQRQVLASGNTIYF
TRBJ2-5	-	16	TRBV7-3	TRBD2	TGTGCCAGCAGCTTAATCGGGACTAGCGGGGGAGAGACCCAGTACTTC	CASSLIGTSGGETQYF
TRBJ2-7	few	13	TRBV4-3	-	TGCGCCAGCAGCCACCGGGGATCACACGAGCAGTACTTC	CASSHRGSHEQYF
TRBJ1-2	-	16	TRBV7-2	TRBD1	TGTGCCAGCAGCCCCCGTATGGCAGGGGGCGCCTATGGCTACACCTTC	CASSPRMAGGAYGYTF
TRBJ1-4	few	13	TRBV2	TRBD1	TGTGCCAGCCGCCGGGACAGAGATGAAAAACTGTTTTTT	CASRRDRDEKLFF
TRBJ2-5	-	13	TRBV7-9	-	TGTGCCAGCAGCTCGACAGGCCAAGAGACCCAGTACTTC	CASSSTGQETQYF
TRBJ2-7	-	18	TRBV1	-	TGCACCAGCAGCCAAGTCGCTAGCGGGAGGTCCCGGGAGGGCGAGCAGTACTTC	CTSSQVASGRSREGEQYF
TRBJ1-3	-	14	TRBV2	TRBD1	TGTGCCAGCAGGACGGGACAGAGTGGAAACACCATATATTTT	CASRTGQSGNTIYF
TRBJ2-5	-	15	TRBV4-1	TRBD1	TGCGCCAGCAGCCAAGAGGGACAGGGTACGGGGGCCCAGTACTTC	CASSQEGQGTGAQYF
TRBJ1-1	-	17	TRBV27	TRBD1	TGTGCCAGCAGTTCACGGAGGGGACAGGGCATGTTCACTGAAGCTTTCTTT	CASSSRRGQGMFTEAFF
TRBJ1-4	-	19	TRBV6-1	-	TGTGCCAGCAGTGAAGCCGCAGGGGCACTCCCCGCAACTAATGAAAAACTGTTTTTT	CASSEAAGALPATNEKLFF
TRBJ2-7	-	14	TRBV4-3	-	TGCGCCAGCAGCCAAGGGGCTCTCCCCAACGAGCAGTACTTC	CASSQGALPNEQYF
TRBJ1-3	-	14	TRBV7-2	-	TGTGCCAGCAGCCCCTACGGCTCTGGAAACACCATATATTTT	CASSPYGSGNTIYF
TRBJ2-7	-	14	TRBV9	TRBD1	TGTGCCAGCAGCCTCCGGGACAGGGCAAGCGAGCAGTACTTC	CASSLRDRASEQYF
TRBJ2-7	-	15	TRBV5-4	-	TGTGCCAGCAGCTTGGAGCTACAGGGAAACGACGAGCAGTACTTC	CASSLELQGNDEQYF
TRBJ1-4	-	14	TRBV5-1	TRBD1	TGCGCCAGCAGCCTTGGGACAGCAGGGGAAAAACTGTTTTTT	CASSLGTAGEKLFF
TRBJ1-3	-	14	TRBV7-8	-	TGTGCCAGCAGCTTATCCAGGGCTGGAAACACCATATATTTT	CASSLSRAGNTIYF